What follows are 29 T cell receptor beta chains derived from one specimen sequenced in a study of blood T cell repertoires in COVID-19. The assay was immunoSEQ multiplex PCR, and TCRdb's table has in-frame clones only and misses some. The data contain 55,000 or so clones, approximately 82% of them seen just once; the ten biggest clones take up approximately 6%. Specimen: peripheral blood. These receptors all come from a human donor in a cohort sampled during active or convalescent COVID-19.

The rearrangement uses TRBV3-1 (or the pseudogene TRBV3-2) and TRBJ2-1; 14 bases match TRBD2. Germline CDR1 reads LGHDT; CDR2 reads YNNKEL (reference sequence). There are 18 residues in the CDR3. V gave up 5 bases and J gave up 8 bases; unmatched junction bases: 14. Written as DNA, the CDR3 is TGTGCCAGCAGCTCCCGGACTAGCGGGGGGTCTCGGGGGCATGAGCAGTTCTTC. It yields the protein CASSSRTSGGSRGHEQFF.

The rearrangement links TRBV5-6 to TRBJ1-5, with unresolved D. Germline assignment: CDR1 SGHDT and CDR2 YYEEEE. V was trimmed by 4 bases and J by 9 bases, leaving 17 bases between them. This CDR3 has 14 residues. The CDR3 sequence: CASSLVGSGGPQHF. DNA for the CDR3: TGTGCCAGCAGCCTCGTTGGTTCCGGAGGGCCCCAGCATTTT. Based on the CDR3 plus reference TRBV5-6 and TRBJ1-5, the full variable domain is DAGVTQSPTHLIKTRGQQVTLRCSPKSGHDTVSWYQQALGQGPQFIFQYYEEEERQRGNFPDRFSGHQFPNYSSELNVNALLLGDSALYLCASSLVGSGGPQHFGDGTRLSIL.

V gene TRBV19 combines with J gene TRBJ1-1; D unresolved. The CDR3 sequence is 12 residues long. CDR1 is LNHDA, CDR2 SQIVND, per germline (reference sequence). The V gene lost 7 bases and the J gene lost 11 bases, with 17 bases spanning the gap. The DNA for the CDR3 is TGTGCCAGTACCTCCCCCTCTCGTCGGGCTTTCTTT. Translating it yields CASTSPSRRAFF.

The chain carries TRBV4-3 and TRBJ2-7; 9 nucleotides match TRBD1. Trimming removed 8 bases from V and 13 bases from J; junction bases left unmatched: 9. The CDR3 runs to 11 residues. From germline, CDR1 is LGHNA and CDR2 YSLEER. CDR3 residues: CASRRGQGIYF. In DNA, the CDR3 is TGCGCCAGCCGGAGGGGACAGGGTATTTACTTC.

This rearrangement joins TRBV6-2 or TRBV6-3 to TRBJ1-1; tentative D call: TRBD1 (6 bases). Germline lookup yields CDR1 MNHEY and CDR2 SVGEGT. The CDR3 sequence is 14 residues long. Trimming removed 3 bases from V and 5 bases from J, with 13 bases in between. For the CDR3, the DNA is TGTGCCAGCAGTTATGGGGGCGAAAGTACTGAAGCTTTCTTT. It specifies CASSYGGESTEAFF.

This clone was detected only once. The chain uses TRBV2 and TRBJ1-6; 9 positions agree with TRBD1. With 4 bases clipped from V and 9 bases from J, the junction kept 1 base outside the gene matches. This CDR3 region has 13 residues. The germline V gene has CDR1 SNHLY and CDR2 FYNNEI. The CDR3 bases are TGTGCCAGCAGTGGGACAGGGGTTTCACCCCTCCACTTT. It yields the protein CASSGTGVSPLHF. Combining the CDR3 with reference TRBV2 and TRBJ1-6 gives the whole variable domain EPEVTQTPSHQVTQMGQEVILRCVPISNHLYFYWYRQILGQKVEFLVSFYNNEISEKSEIFDDQFSVERPDGSNFTLKIRSTKLEDSAMYFCASSGTGVSPLHFGNGTRLTVT.

The V call is TRBV15, the J call TRBJ1-6; TRBD1 matches at 7 bases. With 5 bases clipped from V and 8 bases from J, the junction kept 3 bases outside the gene matches. Germline CDR1 is LNHNV and CDR2 is YYDKDF (reference sequence). The CDR3 covers 13 residues. CDR3 amino acids: CATSGTADSPLHF. The CDR3, as DNA: TGTGCCACCAGCGGGACAGCCGATTCACCCCTCCACTTT.

V usage is TRBV6-4 and J usage is TRBJ1-6; D unclear. Germline V gene lookup returns CDR1 MRHNA and CDR2 SNTAGT. CDR3 length: 15 residues. V was trimmed by 0 bases and J by 7 bases, leaving 10 bases between them. The DNA for the CDR3 is TGTGCCAGCAGTGACTCAGGAGGGCGGAATTCACCCCTCCACTTT. Residues: CASSDSGGRNSPLHF.

V and J are TRBV5-1 and TRBJ2-5, with 8 bases fitting TRBD2. In germline, CDR1 is SGHRS, CDR2 YFSETQ. V was clipped by 0 bases and J by 4 bases; unmatched bases: 8. This CDR3 has 16 residues. CDR3 bases: TGCGCCAGCAGCTTGGAGGGGCGGGGGGCTTCAGAGACCCAGTACTTC. Amino acid sequence: CASSLEGRGASETQYF.

A few counts support this clone. The rearrangement uses TRBV15 and TRBJ1-2; D possibly corresponds to TRBD1 (5 bases). The CDR3 spans 15 residues. The ends were cut back, 3 bases at V and 10 bases at J, with 21 bases in the middle. CDR1 is LNHNV, CDR2 YYDKDF, per germline (reference sequence). CDR3: CATSRGQGLYSSYTF. The CDR3 bases are TGTGCCACCAGCAGGGGTCAGGGACTCTATAGTTCCTACACCTTC.

In its sample, this clone was seen once. In DNA, the CDR3 is TGTGCCAGCAGCTCAGAGCCAACACAGGGGATCGGAGGTACGCAGTATTTT. Encoded protein: CASSSEPTQGIGGTQYF. The chain links TRBV11-2 to TRBJ2-3; 7 bases fit TRBD1. The CDR3 loop spans 17 amino acids. V was pared by 4 bases and J by 8 bases, with 18 bases of the junction left unmatched. Germline V gene data show CDR1 as SGHAT and CDR2 as FQNNGV.

The rearrangement links TRBV19 to TRBJ1-1; TRBD1 is a possible D gene (5 bases). The CDR3 contains 14 residues. Trimming shortened V by 5 bases and J by 0 bases, and 10 bases separated the two germline ends. Germline lookup yields CDR1 LNHDA and CDR2 SQIVND (reference sequence). This CDR3 is CASSPDSLNTEAFF. CDR3 sequence (DNA): TGTGCCAGTAGTCCTGACAGCTTGAACACTGAAGCTTTCTTT.

The CDR3 reads CSAGPRIHNEQFF. The CDR3 DNA follows: TGCAGCGCTGGGCCCCGCATTCACAATGAGCAGTTCTTC. This rearrangement joins TRBV29-1 to TRBJ2-1, with D unclear. The germline V and J ends were trimmed by 7 bases and 5 bases, with 15 bases remaining between them. Germline-derived CDR1 and CDR2 are SQVTM and ANQGSEA. CDR3 size: 13 residues.

This rearrangement joins TRBV20-1 to TRBJ2-1, with D tentatively TRBD1 (6 bases). The CDR3 is 14 amino acids. V was trimmed by 3 bases and J by 4 bases, leaving 13 bases between them. The V gene's germline CDR1 is DFQATT and CDR2 SNEGSKA (reference sequence). The CDR3 reads CSASKGGYYNEQFF. The CDR3 nucleotides read TGCAGTGCTAGTAAAGGGGGTTATTACAATGAGCAGTTCTTC.

This sequence joins TRBV5-1 and TRBJ2-3, with 7 bases lining up with TRBD1. Germline CDR1 and CDR2: SGHRS and YFSETQ. J lost 2 bases, V lost 3 bases, and 6 bases had no gene match. This CDR3 comprises 15 residues. CDR3 sequence reads: CASSSGDRITDTQYF. The CDR3 DNA reads TGCGCCAGCAGCTCCGGGGACAGAATCACAGATACGCAGTATTTT.

The rearrangement uses TRBV27 and TRBJ1-2; the D gene is possibly TRBD1 (5 bases). The V end lost 10 bases, the J end lost 4 bases, and 13 bases lay between the germline ends. The CDR3 has 12 amino acids. Germline V gives CDR1 MNHEY, CDR2 SMNVEV (reference sequence). The CDR3 loop is CATLVGGYGYTF. For the CDR3, the DNA is TGTGCCACCCTGGTGGGGGGCTATGGCTACACCTTC.

This chain links TRBV6-5 with TRBJ1-2, with 8 bases identical to TRBD1. The CDR3 loop spans 14 amino acids. Germline assignment: CDR1 MNHEY and CDR2 SVGAGI. V lost 4 bases and J lost 5; bases outside the gene matches: 6. The DNA of the CDR3 is TGTGCCAGCAGTTCGAGCACAGGGGGGTATGGCTACACCTTC. This encodes CASSSSTGGYGYTF.

This clone is a singleton in its sample. The genes are TRBV5-8 and TRBJ2-5; 8 nucleotides line up with TRBD1. The CDR3 extends over 14 amino acids. Germline CDR1 SGHTS, CDR2 YDEGEE. Germline trimming cut 1 base from V and 4 bases from J; bases unmatched to any gene: 3. CDR3 DNA sequence: TGTGCCAGCAGCTTGTTGACAGGGGCAGAGACCCAGTACTTC. This codes for CASSLLTGAETQYF.

The chain couples TRBV11-2 to TRBJ2-2, with TRBD2 matching 14 bases. The CDR3 has 18 amino acids. V was clipped by 2 bases and J by 6 bases; unmatched bases: 8. The V gene's germline CDR1 is SGHAT and CDR2 FQNNGV. CDR3 sequence (DNA): TGTGCCAGCAGCTTAAGACTAGCGGGGGGGCGATTTGCCGGGGAGCTGTTTTTT. It codes for CASSLRLAGGRFAGELFF.

The V call is TRBV12-3 or TRBV12-4, the J call TRBJ1-1; tentative D call: TRBD1 (5 bases). The germline V and J ends were trimmed by 5 bases and 12 bases, with 10 bases remaining between them. The CDR3 runs to 10 residues. CDR3 region: CASSEGLTFF. The CDR3 coding sequence is TGTGCCAGCAGTGAGGGACTAACTTTCTTT.

This sequence joins TRBV12-5 and TRBJ2-5; 12 nucleotides line up with TRBD1. This CDR3 spans 15 amino acids. CDR1 and CDR2 from the germline V gene are LGHNT and FRNRAP. V was pared by 7 bases and J by 4 bases, with 7 bases of the junction left unmatched. The CDR3 DNA sequence: TGTGCTAGTGCCATGGGACAGGGGGCGTTAGAGACCCAGTACTTC. This translates into CASAMGQGALETQYF.

This chain joins TRBV5-3 and TRBJ2-5, with D uncertain. TRBV5-3 is an ORF for which the function is uncertain. The V gene lost 1 base and the J gene lost 2 bases, with 12 bases spanning the gap. CDR3 length: 15 residues. The CDR3 coding sequence is TGTGCCAGAAGCTTGCGGTCTCTCTCTCAAGAGACCCAGTACTTC. It is translated as CARSLRSLSQETQYF.

The chain has TRBV10-3 and TRBJ2-3; 7 nucleotides align to TRBD1. CDR1 ENHRY and CDR2 SYGVKD come from the germline V gene. Unmatched junction bases numbered 7, after V lost 11 bases and J lost 2 bases. The CDR3 sequence is 13 residues long. For the CDR3, the DNA is TGTGCCTCACGACAGGGACCCACAGATACGCAGTATTTT. Translation gives CASRQGPTDTQYF.

The gene calls are TRBV10-3 and TRBJ2-7; the D is unclear. There are 14 residues in the CDR3. V dropped 4 bases and J dropped 6 bases, with 16 bases sitting between them. Germline assignment: CDR1 ENHRY and CDR2 SYGVKD. CDR3 amino acids: CAISASRFLLEQYF. The CDR3, as DNA: TGTGCCATCAGTGCTTCTAGATTCCTCCTCGAGCAGTACTTC.

The V and J genes are TRBV5-1 and TRBJ2-2; D unclear. The ends were cut back, 4 bases at V and 7 bases at J, with 14 bases in the middle. The CDR3 spans 14 residues. Germline V gene sequence: CDR1 SGHRS, CDR2 YFSETQ. This chain's CDR3 is CASSEAPVSGELFF. The CDR3 DNA is TGCGCCAGCAGCGAGGCCCCTGTAAGCGGGGAGCTGTTTTTT.

The chain couples TRBV5-6 to TRBJ2-7; tentative D call: TRBD1 (5 bases). The CDR3 is made up of 15 amino acids. Trimming left V 0 bases short and J 3 bases short, with 13 bases between. Germline CDR1 SGHDT, CDR2 YYEEEE. The CDR3 here is CASSLGQMSLYEQYF. CDR3 in DNA: TGTGCCAGCAGCTTGGGACAGATGAGCCTCTACGAGCAGTACTTC. The variable domain in full, with the rest retrieved from reference TRBV5-6 and TRBJ2-7, is DAGVTQSPTHLIKTRGQQVTLRCSPKSGHDTVSWYQQALGQGPQFIFQYYEEEERQRGNFPDRFSGHQFPNYSSELNVNALLLGDSALYLCASSLGQMSLYEQYFGPGTRLTVT.

The CDR3 reads CASSSGTGGFYEQYF. DNA for the CDR3: TGTGCCAGCAGCTCGGGGACAGGGGGCTTCTACGAGCAGTACTTC. The chain couples TRBV6-6 to TRBJ2-7; 12 positions match TRBD1. CDR1 and CDR2 from the germline V gene are MNHNY and SVGAGI (reference sequence). J gave up 3 bases and V 6 bases, and 6 bases lay outside the gene matches. The CDR3 consists of 15 residues.

The chain is built from TRBV7-2 and TRBJ2-7, with 7 bases lining up with TRBD2. CDR3 length: 15 amino acids. The V and J ends lost 4 bases and 2 bases, in that order; junction bases with no gene match: 8. Germline loops: CDR1 SGHTA, CDR2 FQGNSA. The CDR3 coding sequence is TGTGCCAGCAGCTCAACCAGCGGGGCCCCCTACGAGCAGTACTTC. This codes for CASSSTSGAPYEQYF. The complete variable domain, with remaining parts taken from reference TRBV7-2 and TRBJ2-7, reads GAGVSQSPSNKVTEKGKDVELRCDPISGHTALYWYRQSLGQGLEFLIYFQGNSAPDKSGLPSDRFSAERTGGSVSTLTIQRTQQEDSAVYLCASSSTSGAPYEQYFGPGTRLTVT.

V and J are TRBV6-2 or TRBV6-3 and TRBJ2-7; TRBD2 is a possible D gene (5 bases). The V gene's germline CDR1 is MNHEY and CDR2 SVGEGT. Trimming took 0 bases from V and 2 from J, leaving 11 bases between them. The CDR3 is made up of 15 amino acids. The CDR3 loop is CASSYSTGIPYEQYF. In nucleotides, the CDR3 is TGTGCCAGCAGTTACTCAACGGGGATTCCCTACGAGCAGTACTTC.